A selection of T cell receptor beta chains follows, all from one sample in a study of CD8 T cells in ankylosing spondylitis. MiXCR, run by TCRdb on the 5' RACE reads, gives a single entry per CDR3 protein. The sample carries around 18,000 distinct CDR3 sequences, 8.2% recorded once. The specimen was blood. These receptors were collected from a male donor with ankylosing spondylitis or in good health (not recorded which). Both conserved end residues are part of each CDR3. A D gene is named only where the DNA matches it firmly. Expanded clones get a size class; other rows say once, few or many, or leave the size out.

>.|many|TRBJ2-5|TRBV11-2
TGTGCCAGCAGCCTCATGGGCCAAGAGACCCAGTACTTC
CASSLMGQETQYF
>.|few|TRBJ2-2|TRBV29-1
TGCAGCGTTAACAAGGCAGGGGTAAACACCGGGGAGCTGTTTTTT
CSVNKAGVNTGELFF
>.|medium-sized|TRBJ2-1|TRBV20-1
TGCAGTGCTAGCGGTGGGGCGCAGGGTAGTGCGCAGTTCTTC
CSASGGAQGSAQFF
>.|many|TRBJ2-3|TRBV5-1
TGCGCCAGCACCACGTACGGGACAGATACGCAGTATTTT
CASTTYGTDTQYF
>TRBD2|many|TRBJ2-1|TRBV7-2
TGTGCCAGCAGCCTTTTACTAGCGGGCAATGAGCAGTTCTTC
CASSLLLAGNEQFF
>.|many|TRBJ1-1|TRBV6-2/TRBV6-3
TGTGCCAGCAGCTTGGGGGAGGGGACTGAAGCTTTCTTT
CASSLGEGTEAFF
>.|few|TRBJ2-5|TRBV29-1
TGCAGCGTCGCAGTAGTCGAGACCCAGTACTTC
CSVAVVETQYF
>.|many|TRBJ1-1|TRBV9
TGTGCCAGCAGCGTAGACCCAGGGATTACCACTGAAGCTTTCTTT
CASSVDPGITTEAFF
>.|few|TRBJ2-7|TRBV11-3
TGTGCCAGCAGCTTAGCGGGTGTGCCTTCCTACGAGCAGTACTTC
CASSLAGVPSYEQYF
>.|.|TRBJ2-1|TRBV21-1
TGTGCCAGCAGCAAAGGGAAGGAGTGGGGTGAGCAGTTCTTC
CASSKGKEWGEQFF
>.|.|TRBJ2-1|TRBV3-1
TGTGCCAGCAGCCAAGATTCGAGAGGGGGTGAGCAGTTCTTC
CASSQDSRGGEQFF
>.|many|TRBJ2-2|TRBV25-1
TGTGCCAGCAGTGGCAGGGCGAACACCGGGGAGCTGTTTTTT
CASSGRANTGELFF
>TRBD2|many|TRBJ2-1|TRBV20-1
TGCAGTGCTAGTTCGCTAGCGGGAGGGGACAATGAGCAGTTCTTC
CSASSLAGGDNEQFF
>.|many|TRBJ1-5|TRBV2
TGTGCCAGCAAGGAGTCCAGGCAGGGGCCCCAGCATTTT
CASKESRQGPQHF
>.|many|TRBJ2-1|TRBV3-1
TGTGCCAGCAGCCAAGATGTGAACAATGAGCAGTTCTTC
CASSQDVNNEQFF
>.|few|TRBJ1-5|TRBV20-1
TGCAGTGCTAGGAGAGGAACCCCAGGTCAGCCCCAGCATTTT
CSARRGTPGQPQHF
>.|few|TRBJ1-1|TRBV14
TGTGCCAGCAGCCAAGGACTCTACACTGAAGCTTTCTTT
CASSQGLYTEAFF
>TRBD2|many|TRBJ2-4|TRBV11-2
TGTGCCAGCAGCCAGATCGGGGGGATTCAGTACTTC
CASSQIGGIQYF
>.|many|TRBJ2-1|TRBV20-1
TGCAGTGCCGCTACTAGTCATCTTTACAATGAGCAGTTCTTC
CSAATSHLYNEQFF
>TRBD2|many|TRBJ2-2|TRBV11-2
TGTGCCAGCAGCTCATTGACTAGCCGATCCACCGGGGAGCTGTTTTTT
CASSSLTSRSTGELFF
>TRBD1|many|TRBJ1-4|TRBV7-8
TGTGCCAGCAGCCAACTCCGGGACAGGCCGAATGAAAAACTGTTTTTT
CASSQLRDRPNEKLFF
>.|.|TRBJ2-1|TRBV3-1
TGTGCCAGCAGCCTCAGGGCTAGCGCCCCGGTTGAGCAGTTCTTC
CASSLRASAPVEQFF
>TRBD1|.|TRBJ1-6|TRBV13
TGTGCCAGCAGCTTAGCTACAGGGGATTCACCCCTCCACTTT
CASSLATGDSPLHF
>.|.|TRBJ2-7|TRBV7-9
TGTGCCAGCAGCCCGTGGAGACTTCAGCAGCAGGGGCAGTACTTC
CASSPWRLQQQGQYF
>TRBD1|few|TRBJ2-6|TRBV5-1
TGCGCCAGCCGGGGGACAGGGGGCGCTGGGGCCAACGTCCTGACTTTC
CASRGTGGAGANVLTF
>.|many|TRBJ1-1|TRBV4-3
TGCGCCAGCAGCCAAGCGCATGGGGGGAGAACGGCTTTCTTT
CASSQAHGGRTAFF
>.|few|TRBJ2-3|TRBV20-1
TGCAGTGCTAGAGATCAAGCCCCCAGTGGGACAGATACGCAGTATTTT
CSARDQAPSGTDTQYF
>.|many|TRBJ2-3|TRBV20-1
TGCAGTGCTAGATTCACAACGCAGTATTTT
CSARFTTQYF
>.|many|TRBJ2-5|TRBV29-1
TGCAGCGTCCCAGGGGATGACCAAGAGACCCAGTACTTC
CSVPGDDQETQYF
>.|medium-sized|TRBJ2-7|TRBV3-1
TGTGCCAGCAAATTCGGTTCTGGCCGCTTGTCCTACGAGCAGTACTTC
CASKFGSGRLSYEQYF
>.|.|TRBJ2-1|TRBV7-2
TGTGCCAGCAGCTTTAGGTGGAAGGACAATGAGCAGTTCTTC
CASSFRWKDNEQFF
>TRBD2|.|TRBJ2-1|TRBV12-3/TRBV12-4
TGTGCCAGCAGCGAGACTAGCGGCAACTACAATGAGCAGTTCTTC
CASSETSGNYNEQFF
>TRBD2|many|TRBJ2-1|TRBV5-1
TGCGCCAGCAGCATACTAGCGGGGGGAAACAATGAGCAGTTCTTC
CASSILAGGNNEQFF
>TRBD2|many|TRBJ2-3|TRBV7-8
TGTGCCAGCAGCCCCGTGAGGAGCGGGGGTCGTGATACGCAGTATTTT
CASSPVRSGGRDTQYF
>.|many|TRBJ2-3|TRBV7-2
TGTGCCAGCAGCTTAGATGCCGTGGGAGATACGCAGTATTTT
CASSLDAVGDTQYF
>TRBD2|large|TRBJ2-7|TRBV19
TGTGCCAGTAAACTAGCGGGAGGCAACTCCTACGAGCAGTACTTC
CASKLAGGNSYEQYF
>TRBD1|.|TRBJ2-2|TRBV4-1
TGCGCCAGCAACCCCGGGACAGGGAACACCGGGGAGCTGTTTTTT
CASNPGTGNTGELFF
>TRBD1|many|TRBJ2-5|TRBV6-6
TGTGCCAGCAGTTACGACAGGGTCTGGGAGACCCAGTACTTC
CASSYDRVWETQYF
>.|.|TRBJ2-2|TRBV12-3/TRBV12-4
TGTGCCAGCAGTTTAGCGCGGGGGGAGCTGTTTTTT
CASSLARGELFF
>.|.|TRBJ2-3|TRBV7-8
TGTGCCAGCAGCCCCGAGTCCTATACGCAGTATTTT
CASSPESYTQYF
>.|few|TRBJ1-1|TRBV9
TGTGCCAGCAGCGAGAGGATCGACAGGAACACTGAAGCTTTCTTT
CASSERIDRNTEAFF
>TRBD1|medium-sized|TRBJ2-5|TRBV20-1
TGCAGTGCTAGAGGACAGGGCTGGGAGACCCAGTACTTC
CSARGQGWETQYF
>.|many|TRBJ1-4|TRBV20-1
TGCAGTGCTAGAGATGGGAGGGTTATGGACAGTTCTAATGAAAAACTGTTTTTT
CSARDGRVMDSSNEKLFF
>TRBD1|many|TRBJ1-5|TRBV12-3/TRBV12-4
TGTGCCAGCAGTTCCGGGACAGGGGGCGCGGGTCAGCCCCAGCATTTT
CASSSGTGGAGQPQHF
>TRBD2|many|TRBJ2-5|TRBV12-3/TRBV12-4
TGTGCCAGCAGTCCGACAATAGCGGGAGATCGAGAGACCCAGTACTTC
CASSPTIAGDRETQYF
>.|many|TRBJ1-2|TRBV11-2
TGTGCCAGCAGCCACACAGGGATCGCCGTCTACACCTTC
CASSHTGIAVYTF
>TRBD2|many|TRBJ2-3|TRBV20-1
TGCAGTGCAGGCGTTTCCCCGGGACTAGCGAGGCATACGCAGTATTTT
CSAGVSPGLARHTQYF
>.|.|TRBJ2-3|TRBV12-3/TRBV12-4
TGTGCCAGCAGGGGCTGGGGTTATGGGAAGACAGATACGCAGTATTTT
CASRGWGYGKTDTQYF
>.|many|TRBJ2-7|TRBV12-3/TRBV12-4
TGTGCCAGCAGTTTGGCAGGAGGCGAGCAGTACTTC
CASSLAGGEQYF
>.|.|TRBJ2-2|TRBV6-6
TGTGCCAGCAGTCAACGGGGGTGGGACACCGGGGAGCTGTTTTTT
CASSQRGWDTGELFF
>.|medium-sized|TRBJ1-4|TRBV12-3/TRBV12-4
TGTGCCAGCAGACGGGGAACTAATGAAAAACTGTTTTTT
CASRRGTNEKLFF
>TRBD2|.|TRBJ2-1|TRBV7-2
TGTGCCAGCAGCTTTAATAGCGGGATCTACAATGAGCAGTTCTTC
CASSFNSGIYNEQFF
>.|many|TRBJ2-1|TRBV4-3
TGCGCCAGCAGCCAAGATCGGGGCCTACTCAATGAGCAGTTCTTC
CASSQDRGLLNEQFF
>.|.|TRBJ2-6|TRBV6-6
TGTGCCAGCAGTTTAACAGGGTCCGGGGCCAACGTCCTGACTTTC
CASSLTGSGANVLTF
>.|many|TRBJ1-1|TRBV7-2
TGTGCCAGCAGCCCTAGGGCGGGGGCCACTGAAGCTTTCTTT
CASSPRAGATEAFF
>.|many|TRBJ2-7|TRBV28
TGTGCCAGCAGTTTATCGACTAACACCCACGAGCAGTACTTC
CASSLSTNTHEQYF
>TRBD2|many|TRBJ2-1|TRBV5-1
TGCGCCAGCAGCTTTGCGGGAGGTTCAAATGAGCAGTTCTTC
CASSFAGGSNEQFF
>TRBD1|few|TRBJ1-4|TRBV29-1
TGCAGCGCCGGGACAGAGGATGAAAAACTGTTTTTT
CSAGTEDEKLFF
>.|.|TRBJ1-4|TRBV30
TGTGCCTGGACGGGCAGTACTAATGAAAAACTGTTTTTT
CAWTGSTNEKLFF